This passage covers 18 T cell receptor beta chains from one sample sequenced in a study of CD8+CD57+ T cells in acquired aplastic anemia (dated by TCRdb to 2016 to 2019). The data were produced on an Illumina HiSeq 2000. TCR beta VDJ combination and CDR3 sequence profiling used genomic DNA as the template. TCRdb reran the public reads through fastp at Q25 and MiXCR, keeping productive beta chains. Identical CDR3 proteins give one entry, which carries the most common genes and DNA. The sample data list about 180,000 distinct CDR3 sequences, and approximately 49% of these were observed just once. Of the sample, about 2.9% is held by the ten largest clones. Sample: sorted CD4+, CD8+, or CD8+CD57+ T cells (not recorded which) from PBMCs. The receptors were sampled from a human donor in good health.

This clonotype was counted ten times or more. V gene TRBV12-3 or TRBV12-4 combines with J gene TRBJ2-1; no clear D gene. The CDR3 covers 11 residues. With 5 bases removed from V and 10 bases from J, the gap between germline ends came to 9 bases. CDR3: CASSTKIEQFF. CDR3 DNA: TGTGCCAGCAGTACCAAAATAGAGCAGTTCTTC.

The chain recombines TRBV3-1 with TRBJ1-5; D is possibly TRBD1 (6 bases). Deletions cut 4 bases from V and 3 bases from J, with 13 bases between. The CDR3 has 15 amino acids. Germline V gives CDR1 LGHDT, CDR2 YNNKEL (reference sequence). CDR3 amino acids: CASSRRTANNQPQHF. CDR3 DNA: TGTGCCAGCAGCCGAAGGACAGCTAACAATCAGCCCCAGCATTTT.

On this clonotype itself: An end of the junction does not agree with germline; a read error may underlie this. This chain joins TRBV7-9 and TRBJ1-2; a weak D match, TRBD1 (6 bases). The germline V gene has CDR1 SEHNR and CDR2 FQNEAQ (reference sequence). This CDR3 comprises 13 residues. CDR3 DNA sequence: TGTGCCAGCAGCCCCGGACAGCCTTCCGGCTGCACCTTC. Amino acids: CASSPGQPSGCTF.

This clonotype has a handful of counts. This chain joins TRBV10-3 and TRBJ1-2; no firm D call. The V and J ends lost 3 bases and 7 bases respectively, with 15 bases between them. The germline V gene has CDR1 ENHRY and CDR2 SYGVKD. The CDR3 is made up of 14 amino acids. Written as DNA, the CDR3 is TGTGCCATCAGTGATCGGGGTGCGGGGTTTGGCTACACCTTC. Its translation: CAISDRGAGFGYTF.

The chain recombines TRBV15 with TRBJ2-3, with D possibly being TRBD2 (8 bases). Trimming cost V 2 bases and J 6 bases, with 15 bases left between them. The CDR3 runs to 15 residues. Germline V CDR1 and CDR2: LNHNV, YYDKDF (reference sequence). CDR3 region: CATSRSREGADTQYF. DNA of the CDR3: TGTGCCACCAGCAGATCCCGGGAGGGGGCGGATACGCAGTATTTT.

This clonotype was seen more than once but under ten times. This chain uses TRBV25-1 with TRBJ2-7; D is possibly TRBD1 (8 bases). CDR3 length equals 17 residues. Germline V gene sequence: CDR1 MGHDK, CDR2 SYGVNS. Trimming removed 4 bases from V and 0 bases from J, with 19 bases in between. The CDR3 loop reads CASSGITGGDSSYEQYF. The CDR3 nucleotides read TGTGCCAGCAGTGGGATCACAGGGGGGGACAGCTCCTACGAGCAGTACTTC.

This clonotype has a count of ten or more. The chain uses TRBV20-1 and TRBJ2-1, with D unresolved. V shed 4 bases and J shed 0 bases, with 16 bases lying between them. This CDR3 has 16 amino acids. Germline V gene sequence: CDR1 DFQATT, CDR2 SNEGSKA (reference sequence). The CDR3 nucleotides are TGCAGTGCTATCGGTTGGAGCCCGAGCTCCTACAATGAGCAGTTCTTC. It yields the protein CSAIGWSPSSYNEQFF.

V usage is TRBV15 and J usage is TRBJ1-6; maybe TRBD1 (5 bases). V dropped 10 bases and J dropped 7 bases, with 17 bases sitting between them. The germline gives CDR1 LNHNV, CDR2 YYDKDF (reference sequence). This CDR3 is 14 amino acids long. The CDR3 nucleotides read TGTGCCAGCTCGGGGTCGGCAGGGAATTCACCCCTCCACTTT. Its translation is CASSGSAGNSPLHF.

The chain combines TRBV15 with TRBJ1-1; D gene uncertain. The CDR3 covers 15 residues. V lost 8 bases and J 5 bases, leaving 21 bases between the germline ends. Germline V gives CDR1 LNHNV, CDR2 YYDKDF (reference sequence). This CDR3 is CATCAQGRSGTEAFF. As DNA, the CDR3 is TGTGCCACCTGCGCCCAAGGGCGAAGTGGGACTGAAGCTTTCTTT.

The chain couples TRBV24-1 to TRBJ2-3, with D uncertain. This CDR3 comprises 14 residues. The V and J ends lost 10 bases and 1 base respectively, with 14 bases between them. Germline V lookup: CDR1 KGHDR, CDR2 SFDVKD. The CDR3 nucleotides are TGTGCCACAACCGGGCCCGGGCGCACAGATACGCAGTATTTT. It is translated as CATTGPGRTDTQYF.

This clonotype was detected many times. The gene calls are TRBV9 and TRBJ1-3; D remains unclear. The CDR3 is made up of 14 amino acids. From germline, CDR1 is SGDLS and CDR2 YYNGEE. The germline V and J ends were trimmed by 0 bases and 3 bases, with 7 bases remaining between them. The CDR3 nucleotides read TGTGCCAGCAGCGTAGTAGGGCTTGGAAACACCATATATTTT. This sequence encodes CASSVVGLGNTIYF.

There are many counts of this clonotype. The CDR3 bases are TGTGCCAGCAGTCGGGAAAAGCAGGGAGATACGCAGTATTTT. This translates into CASSREKQGDTQYF. This sequence joins TRBV6-5 and TRBJ2-3; the D call may be TRBD1 or TRBD2 (5 bases each). The V gene's germline CDR1 is MNHEY and CDR2 SVGAGI. The CDR3 is 14 residues long. With 5 bases removed from V and 5 bases from J, the gap between germline ends came to 14 bases.

The chain has TRBV29-1 and TRBJ1-2; tentatively, D is TRBD1 (6 bases). The CDR3 length is 13 residues. Deletions cut 4 bases from V and 4 bases from J, with 13 bases between. The germline gives CDR1 SQVTM, CDR2 ANQGSEA. The CDR3 loop reads CSVVMGGGYGYTF. The CDR3 DNA follows: TGCAGCGTTGTGATGGGAGGGGGCTATGGCTACACCTTC.

This clonotype was counted at least ten times. This sequence joins TRBV5-1 and TRBJ2-1; D might be TRBD1 (5 bases). V was shortened by 0 bases and J by 7 bases, with 11 bases between the two germline ends. Looked up from germline, CDR1 is SGHRS and CDR2 is YFSETQ. This CDR3 is built from 14 residues. The CDR3 region has the DNA TGCGCCAGCAGCTTGGAGACAGCCTCAAATGAGCAGTTCTTC. The encoded protein is CASSLETASNEQFF.

This clonotype was detected only a few times. The chain couples TRBV24-1 to TRBJ2-1; tentatively, D is TRBD1 (5 bases). This CDR3 has 13 amino acids. The V end was cut by 5 bases, the J end by 5 bases, with 9 bases between. The germline CDR1 and CDR2 sequences are KGHDR and SFDVKD. The CDR3 loop is CATSGDSHNEQFF. Written as DNA, the CDR3 is TGTGCCACCAGTGGAGACAGCCACAATGAGCAGTTCTTC.

This clonotype was observed a few times. The V call is TRBV19, the J call TRBJ2-2; no firm D call. Germline lookup yields CDR1 LNHDA and CDR2 SQIVND (reference sequence). This CDR3 contains 15 residues. The V and J ends lost 7 bases and 3 bases respectively, with 15 bases between them. The DNA of the CDR3 is TGTGCCAGTACTCGCCAAGCCACCTACACCGGGGAGCTGTTTTTT. It translates to CASTRQATYTGELFF.

V gene TRBV24-1 combines with J gene TRBJ1-2; D not resolved. This CDR3 region has 15 residues. CDR1 KGHDR and CDR2 SFDVKD come from the germline V gene. The V end lost 5 bases, the J end lost 4 bases, and 16 bases lay between the germline ends. CDR3 amino acids: CATSGTRGKGYGYTF. The CDR3 DNA is TGTGCCACCAGTGGAACACGGGGAAAGGGCTATGGCTACACCTTC.

This clonotype occurred many times. V and J are TRBV12-3 or TRBV12-4 and TRBJ1-2; no reliable D call. The CDR3 loop spans 16 amino acids. V lost 5 bases, J lost 0 bases, and 16 bases lay in between. The chain's CDR3 is CASSHGRLSTNYGYTF. CDR3 nucleotide sequence: TGTGCCAGCAGTCATGGACGGCTCTCAACTAACTATGGCTACACCTTC.